The source of this T cell receptor (beta chain) is a study of CD8+ T cells in alopecia areata. RNA, once extracted, was reverse transcribed into cDNA for use as the sequencing template. Measured with immunoSEQ multiplex PCR; TCRdb has only the in-frame clones, and not every one. The table records under 15,000 clones, around 60% of them present only once. In alopecia areata patients, both lesional scalp punch biopsies and peripheral blood were collected. CDR1 SGHVS and CDR2 FNYEAQ come from the germline V gene. J lost 0 bases, V lost 5 bases, and 4 bases had no gene match. This CDR3 is 15 amino acids long.

This clonotype was obtained from a human donor with alopecia areata. The V gene is TRBV7-6, the J gene TRBJ1-1; 9 bases agree with TRBD1. Sequencing was performed on skin. CDR3 nucleotides: TGTGCCAGCAGCATCGGGACAGGGTTGAACACTGAAGCTTTCTTT. Encoded protein: CASSIGTGLNTEAFF.